These 9 T cell receptor beta chains share one sample of origin, sequenced in a study of blood T cell repertoires in COVID-19. The method was immunoSEQ multiplex PCR; TCRdb's version includes in-frame clones alone and lacks a portion of them. The sample records tens of thousands of clones, roughly 90% being singletons. Sequences were obtained from peripheral blood. The receptors originated from a man aged 60 to 75 with acute or convalescent COVID-19.

The chain employs TRBV3-1 (or the pseudogene TRBV3-2) and TRBJ2-7, with TRBD1 matching over 10 bases. The V segment lost 0 bases and the J segment 4 bases; nucleotides outside the gene matches: 6. Germline V gene lookup returns CDR1 LGHDT and CDR2 YNNKEL (reference sequence). This CDR3 comprises 16 residues. CDR3 nucleotides: TGTGCCAGCAGCCAAGAAATGAGGACAGGGGGGTACGAGCAGTACTTC. Its protein is CASSQEMRTGGYEQYF.

The J gene is TRBJ1-5, the V gene TRBV7-8; D is ambiguous. CDR1 is SGHVS, CDR2 FQNEAQ, per germline. This CDR3 spans 16 amino acids. Deletions cut 0 bases from V and 6 bases from J, with 15 bases between. CDR3 DNA: TGTGCCAGCAGCTTAGCGGAGGACCCACAAGCTCAGCCCCAGCATTTT. Translating it yields CASSLAEDPQAQPQHF. The full variable domain, with the rest looked up from reference TRBV7-8 and TRBJ1-5, is GAGVSQSPRYKVAKRGQDVALRCDPISGHVSLFWYQQALGQGPEFLTYFQNEAQLDKSGLPSDRFFAERPEGSVSTLKIQRTQQEDSAVYLCASSLAEDPQAQPQHFGDGTRLSIL.

The chain uses TRBV4-2 and TRBJ2-5; 8 bases map to TRBD2. The germline V gene encodes CDR1 LGHNA and CDR2 YNFKEQ. The CDR3 runs 16 residues. The ends lost 8 bases at V and 3 bases at J; junction bases unmatched: 14. The CDR3 protein is CASSGDLAGMEETQYF. The CDR3, as DNA: TGTGCCAGCTCGGGGGATTTAGCGGGAATGGAAGAGACCCAGTACTTC.

V usage is TRBV19 and J usage is TRBJ1-5; 8 bases map to TRBD1. In germline, CDR1 is LNHDA, CDR2 SQIVND (reference sequence). This CDR3 has 16 amino acids. Unmatched junction bases numbered 7, after V lost 3 bases and J lost 3 bases. This CDR3 reads CASSILGQGHNQPQHF. The CDR3 region has the DNA TGTGCCAGTAGTATCCTTGGACAGGGTCACAATCAGCCCCAGCATTTT.

The rearrangement joins TRBV19 to TRBJ2-7, with 9 nucleotides matching TRBD2. This CDR3 is 20 amino acids long. V was clipped by 0 bases and J by 6 bases; unmatched bases: 21. Germline CDR1 reads LNHDA; CDR2 reads SQIVND (reference sequence). The chain's CDR3 is CASSIDSKKGLLAGLSEQYF. In DNA, the CDR3 is TGTGCCAGTAGTATAGATTCTAAAAAGGGCCTGCTAGCGGGATTGAGCGAGCAGTACTTC.

The chain has TRBV3-1 (or the pseudogene TRBV3-2) and TRBJ1-1; no reliable D call. The CDR3 loop spans 16 amino acids. Germline V gene sequence: CDR1 LGHDT, CDR2 YNNKEL (reference sequence). V lost 1 base, J lost 1 base, and 13 bases lay in between. CDR3 protein: CASSQGHYLRNTEAFF. The CDR3 DNA sequence: TGTGCCAGCAGCCAAGGACATTATCTACGGAACACTGAAGCTTTCTTT.

The chain joins TRBV7-2 to TRBJ1-4, with TRBD1 matching over 7 bases. The CDR3 runs to 15 residues. CDR1 SGHTA and CDR2 FQGNSA come from the germline V gene. V was clipped by 5 bases and J by 0 bases; unmatched bases: 3. CDR3 DNA: TGTGCCAGCAGCCCCGACAGGGCAACTAATGAAAAACTGTTTTTT. Its translation: CASSPDRATNEKLFF.

The chain uses TRBV6-5 and TRBJ1-2; 10 bases are a match to TRBD1. CDR3 length: 15 residues. After removal of 2 bases from V and 6 bases from J, the junction contained 6 bases not matched to a gene. Germline loops: CDR1 MNHEY, CDR2 SVGAGI. The CDR3 DNA sequence: TGTGCCAGCAGTTACAAACGGACAGGGGGGAATGGCTACACCTTC. Protein product: CASSYKRTGGNGYTF.

This rearrangement joins TRBV24-1 to TRBJ2-1, with 8 nucleotides matching TRBD2. The CDR3 consists of 16 residues. Germline V CDR1 and CDR2: KGHDR, SFDVKD. The V gene end was trimmed by 1 base and the J gene end by 8 bases; junction bases not matched to a gene: 9. The CDR3 sequence is CATSDFKAGDNDEQFF. The CDR3 coding sequence is TGTGCCACCAGTGATTTTAAAGCGGGAGATAACGATGAGCAGTTCTTC.